This T cell receptor (beta chain) is from a study of shared clonotypes between healthy human individuals (dated by TCRdb to about 2020). In the study overall: The cohort included three men and a couple of women between 18 and 49 years of age. Per donor, three plates each were used for CD4 naive and CD4 memory, two for CD8 naive, and one for CD8 memory. To estimate repertoire size and how much clonotypes are shared between individuals, the study performed deep sequencing of blood TCR repertoires from roughly five healthy adults. Different laboratories and diverse techniques were used to prepare libraries and sequence TCR repertoires, to increase sequencing depth and limit assay-specific biases. Leukapheresis yielded between about 0.94 and 8.9 billion PBMCs per donor. The full study reports these points: Even with the large sequencing depth, rarefaction of the sorted-subset datasets indicated that sequencing was incomplete. Based on pairwise subsampling, the degree of clonotype sharing among donors was expected to be affected by sequencing depth. Naive subsets generally had larger estimated clonotype richness than memory subsets did. When a few donors were compared, the shared fraction of clonotypes was about 5% for naive CD4, 3.5% to 4% for naive CD8, more than 2% for memory CD4, and around 0.4% for memory CD8. Clonotypes shared by all four sorted-subset donors showed higher generation probabilities than non-shared clonotypes. Because the study included a small number of donors, the genetic and exposure-history diversity represented was limited. Only blood was sampled, and tissue TCR repertoires likely differ from those in blood.

As for this clone: It has no known antigen specificity. No base-level quality is on record; no much larger clone is a single base apart.

Using the deep immunoSEQ assay, multiplex PCR amplified TCR CDR3 regions from genomic DNA. Extracted genomic DNA from each cell subset was spread evenly across all wells of several immunoSEQ 96-well plates, with each plate serving as a replicate. Each replicate PCR for sorted subsets received around 0.2 ug genomic DNA, equal to tens of thousands of T cell genomes. Purified libraries were quantified with a Qubit 3.0 fluorometer, sized on a Bioanalyzer 2100, and re-quantified with the KAPA Library Quantification kit. Each immunoSEQ 96-well plate was sequenced on its own single-read 150-cycle Illumina NextSeq 550 flow cell. The original methods were these. Because only junctional sequences without quality scores were contained in the immunoSEQ output, filtering matching that applied to full-length reads could not be performed. Sequences were annotated with PyIR, a Python wrapper for IgBLAST v1.9, using IMGT germline references to assign V/J genes and CDR3. Any read was removed if the V/J assignment was weak (E-value above 1e-6), the CDR3 was missing, or the read contained stop codons, out-of-frame junctions, or ambiguous translated residues. A V3J clonotype was defined by an identical inferred V gene, J gene, and CDR3 amino acid sequence. Percentage overlap between repertoires was computed as shared unique clonotypes divided by the size of the smaller repertoire. Repertoire richness was assessed with RTK rarefaction, the Chao1 estimator, and Recon v2.1 estimates of unobserved clonotypes. Generation probabilities for all TCRbeta clonotypes obtained by the gDNA method from a handful of donors were computed using OLGA. TCRdb stores this immuneACCESS table with in-frame sequences only. Part of the clones is absent; in the studies checked, under half of the shortfall reflects unresolved V genes, and no reason is known for the rest. That table furnishes V, J and clone size, whereas the DNA furnished D and trimming. Within this sample are a few million clones, with around 93% of them counted one time only. The ten largest clonotypes hold over 1.5% of the sample.

CD8 naive samples consisted of CD45RO-negative cells that were positively selected for CCR7, yielding a CD45RA+CCR7+ population without TemRA cells. Healthy HIV-negative adults with no recently reported acute infections or vaccinations were included as donors. Every donor was a Caucasian adult living in Nashville, Tennessee, USA. Blood was collected by leukapheresis, and PBMCs were isolated by Ficoll-Histopaque density gradient centrifugation and then cryopreserved in liquid nitrogen vapor phase. Analytical flow cytometry was used to check the purity and quantity of every magnetically sorted T cell population. From each sorted fraction, genomic DNA was isolated and quantified by UV absorbance on a Nanodrop 2000c. This TCR was sampled from a man between 18 and 29 years old in good health. Some clones in this sample may be carry-over from other donors' samples. The sequencing sample was made of naive CD8+ T cells from PBMCs. Sample cell subset or site, as interpreted from the label and publication: CD45RA+CCR7+.

The bases are TGTGCCAGCAGCTTTCCCGATCAGCCCCAGCATTTT. The encoded protein is CASSFPDQPQHF. This receptor chain uses TRBV7-8 and TRBJ1-5, with the identity of the D gene unclear. V is clipped by 3 bases and J by 5 bases, and the sequence between their germline boundaries is 5 bases long. The CDR3 has 12 amino acids, counting the end cysteine and phenylalanine. Only CDR3 DNA is held: 36 bases, read in frame from base 1. From a lookup of the germline V gene, CDR1 and CDR2 are SGHVS and FQNEAQ. The full variable domain, completed from the reference TRBV7-8 and TRBJ1-5 proteins outside the CDR3, reads GAGVSQSPRYKVAKRGQDVALRCDPISGHVSLFWYQQALGQGPEFLTYFQNEAQLDKSGLPSDRFFAERPEGSVSTLKIQRTQQEDSAVYLCASSFPDQPQHFGDGTRLSIL.